The entry that follows covers one T cell receptor (beta chain) sequence. This entry comes from a study of blood T cell repertoires in COVID-19. Overall study: Italy, Spain and the United States were the sources of the convalescent and acute COVID-19 samples.

V gave up 1 base and J gave up 4 bases, with 14 bases separating them. The CDR3 spans 15 residues. Per the germline V gene, CDR1 is MGHRA and CDR2 is YSYEKL. TCRdb's copy holds only in-frame clones and misses some; the assay was immunoSEQ multiplex PCR. Of 50,000 or so clones listed, more than 85% were seen once; the top ten hold 0.95% to 1.1%. J is TRBJ2-7 and V is TRBV4-1, with a weak D call TRBD2 (6 bases). The TCR originated in a man between 60 and 70 years old with COVID-19, enrolled during active disease. Sequencing input: peripheral blood. The CDR3 region is CASSQGLVPTYEQYF. In nucleotides, the CDR3 is TGCGCCAGCAGCCAAGGACTAGTACCGACTTACGAGCAGTACTTC.